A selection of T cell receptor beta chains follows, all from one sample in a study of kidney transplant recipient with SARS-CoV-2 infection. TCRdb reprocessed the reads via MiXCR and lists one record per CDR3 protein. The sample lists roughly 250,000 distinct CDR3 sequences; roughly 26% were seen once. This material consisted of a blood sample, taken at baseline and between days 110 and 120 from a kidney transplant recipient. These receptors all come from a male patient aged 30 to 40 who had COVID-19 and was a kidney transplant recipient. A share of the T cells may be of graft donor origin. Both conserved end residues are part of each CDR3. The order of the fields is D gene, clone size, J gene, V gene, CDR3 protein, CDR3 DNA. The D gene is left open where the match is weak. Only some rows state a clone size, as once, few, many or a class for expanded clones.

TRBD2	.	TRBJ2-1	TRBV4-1	CASGQVMSGSLGEQFF	TGCGCCAGCGGCCAAGTAATGAGCGGGAGCTTGGGGGAGCAGTTCTTC
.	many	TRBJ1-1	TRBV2	CASSEGYLGGRVFF	TGTGCCAGCAGTGAAGGATATCTGGGTGGGAGGGTTTTCTTT
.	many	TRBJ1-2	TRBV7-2	CASSLEQPGANYGYTF	TGTGCCAGCAGCTTAGAACAACCGGGGGCTAACTATGGCTACACCTTC
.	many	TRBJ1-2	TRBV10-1	CASSRDKRSRKTYGYTF	TGCGCCAGCAGTAGAGATAAAAGATCGCGAAAGACCTATGGCTACACCTTC
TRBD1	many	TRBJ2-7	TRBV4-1	CASSQGDRGLYEQYF	TGCGCCAGCAGCCAAGGGGACAGGGGGCTCTACGAGCAGTACTTC
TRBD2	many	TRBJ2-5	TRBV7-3	CASSPRGAGGETQYF	TGTGCCAGCAGCCCGAGGGGAGCGGGAGGGGAGACCCAGTACTTC
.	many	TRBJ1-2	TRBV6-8	CASSLFERSRKTYGYTF	TGTGCCAGCAGTCTTTTTGAACGCTCTAGAAAGACCTATGGCTACACCTTC
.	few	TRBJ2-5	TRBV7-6	CASSLAPLQETQYF	TGTGCCAGCAGCTTAGCGCCTCTTCAAGAGACCCAGTACTTC
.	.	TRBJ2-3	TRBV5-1	CASSFRSGVGVRRDTQYF	TGCGCCAGCAGCTTTAGGAGTGGGGTTGGGGTGAGACGCGATACGCAGTATTTT
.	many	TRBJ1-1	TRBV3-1	CASSFRLTNTEAFF	TGTGCCAGCAGCTTCCGTCTGACGAACACTGAAGCTTTCTTT
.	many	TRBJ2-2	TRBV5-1	CASSLTGTGNTGELFF	TGTGCCAGCAGCTTGACCGGGACGGGGAACACCGGGGAGCTGTTTTTT
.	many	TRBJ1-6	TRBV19	CASRKQGDHNSPLHF	TGTGCCAGTAGGAAACAGGGAGACCATAATTCACCCCTCCACTTT
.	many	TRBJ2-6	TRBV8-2	CGIDKRITQSRANVLTF	TGTGGCATTGATAAAAGGATAACACAAAGTCGGGCCAACGTCCTGACTTTC
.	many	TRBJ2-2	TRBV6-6	CAGKSRGGANTGELFF	TGTGCCGGCAAATCGAGGGGGGGTGCGAACACCGGGGAGCTGTTTTTT
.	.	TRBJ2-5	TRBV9	CASSVEGRRGETQYF	TGTGCCAGCAGCGTAGAGGGGAGGCGGGGTGAGACCCAGTACTTC
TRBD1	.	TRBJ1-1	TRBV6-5	CASPGQNVAEAFF	TGTGCCAGTCCGGGACAGAACGTTGCTGAAGCTTTCTTT
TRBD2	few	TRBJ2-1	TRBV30	CAWSVGLAPYNEQFF	TGTGCCTGGAGTGTAGGACTAGCGCCCTACAATGAGCAGTTCTTC
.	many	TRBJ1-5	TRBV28	CASSLGRTQQPQHF	TGTGCCAGCAGTTTAGGCAGGACCCAGCAGCCCCAGCATTTT
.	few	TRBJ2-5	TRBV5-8	CASSYGTLTQYF	TGTGCCAGCAGCTACGGCACGTTGACCCAGTACTTC
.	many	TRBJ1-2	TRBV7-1	CASSYHGHEGKTYGYTF	TGTGCCAGCAGCTATCATGGTCACGAGGGAAAGACCTATGGCTACACCTTC
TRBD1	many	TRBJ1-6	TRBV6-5	CASSYNRGINNSPLHF	TGTGCCAGCAGTTATAACAGGGGCATCAATAATTCACCCCTCCACTTT
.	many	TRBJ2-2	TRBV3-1	CASSVGDPISGLTGELFF	TGTGCCAGCAGCGTAGGTGATCCCATTTCAGGCTTGACCGGGGAGCTGTTTTTT
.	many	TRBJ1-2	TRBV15	CATSVQTRCGKTYGYTF	TGTGCCACCAGCGTCCAGACAAGGTGTGGAAAGACCTATGGCTACACCTTC
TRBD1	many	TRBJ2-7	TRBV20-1	CSARGTGSYEQYF	TGCAGTGCTAGGGGGACAGGGAGCTACGAGCAGTACTTC
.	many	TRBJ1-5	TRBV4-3	CASSQDQQGPQHF	TGCGCCAGCAGCCAAGATCAACAGGGGCCCCAGCATTTT
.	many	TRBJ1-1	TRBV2	CASTLLEAFF	TGTGCCAGCACTCTCCTTGAAGCTTTCTTT
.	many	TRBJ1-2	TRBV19	CASSVNVTNRKTYGYTF	TGTGCCAGTAGTGTAAACGTGACAAATCGAAAGACCTATGGCTACACCTTC
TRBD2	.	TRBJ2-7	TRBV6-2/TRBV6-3	CASIGLAGFRDEQYF	TGTGCCAGCATTGGACTAGCGGGGTTCCGGGACGAGCAGTACTTC
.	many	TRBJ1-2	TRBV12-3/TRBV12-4	CASSFMIDGNYGYTF	TGTGCCAGCAGTTTTATGATTGACGGCAACTATGGCTACACCTTC
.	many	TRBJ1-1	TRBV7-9	CASLPPRGVNTEAFF	TGTGCCAGTCTACCCCCCAGGGGAGTGAACACTGAAGCTTTCTTT
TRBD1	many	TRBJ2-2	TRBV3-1	CASSGTAPISGLTGELFF	TGTGCCAGCAGCGGGACAGCTCCCATTTCAGGCTTGACCGGGGAGCTGTTTTTT
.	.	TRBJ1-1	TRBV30	CAWRGHGDTEAFF	TGTGCCTGGAGGGGCCACGGGGACACTGAAGCTTTCTTT
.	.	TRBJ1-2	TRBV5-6	CASFFRNSRKTYGHTF	TGTGCCAGCTTTTTTCGCAATAGTCGAAAGACCTATGGCCACACCTTC
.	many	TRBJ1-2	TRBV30	CAWRAVRYRKTYGYTF	TGTGCCTGGCGTGCGGTGCGTTATAGAAAGACCTATGGCTACACCTTC
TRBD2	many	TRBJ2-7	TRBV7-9	CASSPGSSGREVQYF	TGTGCCAGCAGCCCGGGGTCGAGCGGGAGAGAAGTGCAGTACTTC
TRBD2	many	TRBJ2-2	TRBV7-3	CASSFGGRSGELFF	TGTGCCAGCAGCTTCGGCGGGAGGTCCGGGGAGCTGTTTTTT
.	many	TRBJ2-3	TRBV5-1	CASTGENTDTQYF	TGCGCCAGCACAGGGGAAAACACAGATACGCAGTATTTT
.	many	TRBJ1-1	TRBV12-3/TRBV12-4	CASSRQVMNTEAFF	TGTGCCAGCAGCCGACAGGTCATGAACACTGAAGCTTTCTTT
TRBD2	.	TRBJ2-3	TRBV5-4	CAGSFRVAGGGSDTQYF	TGTGCCGGCAGCTTCCGGGTGGCGGGAGGTGGCTCAGATACGCAGTATTTT
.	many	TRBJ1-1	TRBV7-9	CASSLGPSEAFF	TGTGCCAGCAGCTTAGGCCCGTCTGAAGCTTTCTTT
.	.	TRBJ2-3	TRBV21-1	CVSRNRLATVMQDTQYF	TGTGTCAGCAGGAATCGTCTAGCTACAGTCATGCAAGATACGCAGTATTTT
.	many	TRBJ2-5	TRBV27	CASSHRDQVETQYF	TGTGCCAGCAGTCACCGGGACCAGGTGGAGACCCAGTACTTC
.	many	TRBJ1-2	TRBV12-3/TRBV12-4	CASSIVNTAGKTYGYTF	TGTGCCAGCAGTATAGTTAACACAGCAGGAAAGACCTATGGCTACACCTTC
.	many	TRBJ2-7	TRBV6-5	CASSGTPYEQYF	TGTGCCAGCAGCGGGACCCCTTACGAGCAGTACTTC
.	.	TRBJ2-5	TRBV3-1	CVSSALGPISFSETQYF	TGTGTCAGCAGCGCACTAGGTCCCATTTCTTTCTCTGAGACCCAGTACTTC
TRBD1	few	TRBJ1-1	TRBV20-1	CSALDRGRRTEAFF	TGCAGTGCTCTAGACAGGGGGCGGCGGACTGAAGCTTTCTTT
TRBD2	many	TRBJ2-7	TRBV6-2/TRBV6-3	CASSRAGSTGHGYYEQYF	TGTGCCAGCAGCCGAGCGGGGTCGACGGGCCATGGATACTACGAGCAGTACTTC
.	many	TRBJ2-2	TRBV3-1	CASSRRSVLGTGELFF	TGTGCCAGCAGCCGTCGAAGTGTGCTTGGAACCGGGGAGCTGTTTTTT
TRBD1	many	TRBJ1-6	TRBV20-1	CSAKDRGEINSPLHF	TGCAGTGCTAAAGACAGGGGAGAAATAAATTCACCCCTCCACTTT
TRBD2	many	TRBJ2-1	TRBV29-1	CSVVREGNEQFF	TGCAGCGTTGTAAGGGAGGGCAATGAGCAGTTCTTC
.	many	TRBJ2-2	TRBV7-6	CASSSLLPNTGELFF	TGTGCCAGCAGCTCTTTGCTCCCGAACACCGGGGAGCTGTTTTTT
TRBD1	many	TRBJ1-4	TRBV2	CASSPGTGSEKLFF	TGTGCCAGCAGTCCCGGGACAGGTAGTGAAAAACTGTTTTTT
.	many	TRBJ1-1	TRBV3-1	CASSIGYPISIRTEAFF	TGTGCCAGCAGCATCGGTTATCCCATTTCAATTCGCACTGAAGCTTTCTTT
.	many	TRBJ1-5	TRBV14	CASSQGANQPQHF	TGTGCCAGCAGCCAGGGGGCTAATCAGCCCCAGCATTTT